This T cell receptor beta chain was captured in a study of OX40 agonist ivuxolimab in advanced cancers. TCRdb's copy holds only in-frame clones and misses some; the assay was immunoSEQ multiplex PCR. This table holds about 7,300 clones, roughly 80% found once. The CDR3 loop spans 18 amino acids. The junction had 11 bases not matched to a gene; V was cut back by 3 bases and J by 0 bases. CDR1 and CDR2 from the germline V gene are SGHTA and FQGNSA. The chain recombines TRBV7-2 with TRBJ2-3, with 8 bases lining up with TRBD2. Sequencing was performed on CD4+ or CD8+ T cells sorted from blood, taken in a trial of the OX40 agonist ivuxolimab. The TCR sequence derives from an adult with an advanced solid tumor such as melanoma, head and neck, liver or kidney cancer. In DNA form, the CDR3 reads TGTGCCAGCAGCTTCGGGCTGGAGCGGGGGTATAGCACAGATACGCAGTATTTT. Translating it yields CASSFGLERGYSTDTQYF.